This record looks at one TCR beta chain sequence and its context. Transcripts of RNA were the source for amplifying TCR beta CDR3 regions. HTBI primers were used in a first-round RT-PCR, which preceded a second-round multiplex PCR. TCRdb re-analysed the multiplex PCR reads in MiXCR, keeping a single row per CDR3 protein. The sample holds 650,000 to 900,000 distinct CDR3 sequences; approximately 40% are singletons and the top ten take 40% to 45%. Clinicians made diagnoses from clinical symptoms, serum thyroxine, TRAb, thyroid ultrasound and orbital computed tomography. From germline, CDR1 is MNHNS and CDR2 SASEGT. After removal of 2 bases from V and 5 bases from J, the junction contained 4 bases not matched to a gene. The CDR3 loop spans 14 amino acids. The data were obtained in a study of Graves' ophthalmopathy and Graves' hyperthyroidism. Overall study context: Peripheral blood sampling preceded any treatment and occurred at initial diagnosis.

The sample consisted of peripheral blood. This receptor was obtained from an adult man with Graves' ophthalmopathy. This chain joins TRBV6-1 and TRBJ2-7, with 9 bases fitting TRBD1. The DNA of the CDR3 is TGTGCCAGCAGTGAAAACAGGGGGCTTCACGAGCAGTACTTC. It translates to CASSENRGLHEQYF.